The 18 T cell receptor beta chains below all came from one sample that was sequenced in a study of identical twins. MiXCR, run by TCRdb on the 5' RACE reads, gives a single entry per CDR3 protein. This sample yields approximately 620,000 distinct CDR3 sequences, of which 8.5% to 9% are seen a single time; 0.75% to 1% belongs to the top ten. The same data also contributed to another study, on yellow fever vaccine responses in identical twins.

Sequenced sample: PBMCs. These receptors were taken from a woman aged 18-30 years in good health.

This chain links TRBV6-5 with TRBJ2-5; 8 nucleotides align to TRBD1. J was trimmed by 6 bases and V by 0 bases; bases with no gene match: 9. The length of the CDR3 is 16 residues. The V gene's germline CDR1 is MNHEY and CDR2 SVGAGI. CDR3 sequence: CASSYSRGRGQQTQYF. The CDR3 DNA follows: TGTGCCAGCAGTTACTCTCGTGGCAGGGGGCAACAGACCCAGTACTTC.

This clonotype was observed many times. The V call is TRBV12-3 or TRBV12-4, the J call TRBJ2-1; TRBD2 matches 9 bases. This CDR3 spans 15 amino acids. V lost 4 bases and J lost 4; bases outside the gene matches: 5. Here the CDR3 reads CASSSGREGYNEQFF. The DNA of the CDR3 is TGTGCCAGCAGTTCTGGGCGGGAGGGGTACAATGAGCAGTTCTTC.

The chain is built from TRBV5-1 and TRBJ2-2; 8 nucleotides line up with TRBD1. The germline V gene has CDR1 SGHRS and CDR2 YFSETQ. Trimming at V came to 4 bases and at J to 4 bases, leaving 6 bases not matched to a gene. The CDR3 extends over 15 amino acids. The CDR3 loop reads CASSPDRVGTGELFF. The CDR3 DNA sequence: TGCGCCAGCAGCCCGGACAGGGTGGGCACCGGGGAGCTGTTTTTT.

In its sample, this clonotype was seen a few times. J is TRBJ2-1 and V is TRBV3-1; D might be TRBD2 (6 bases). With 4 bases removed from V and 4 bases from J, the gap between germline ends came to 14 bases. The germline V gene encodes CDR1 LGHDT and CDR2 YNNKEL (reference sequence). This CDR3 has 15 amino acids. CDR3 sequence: CASSLRDLAYNEQFF. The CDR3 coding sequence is TGTGCCAGCAGCCTTAGGGACTTAGCATACAATGAGCAGTTCTTC.

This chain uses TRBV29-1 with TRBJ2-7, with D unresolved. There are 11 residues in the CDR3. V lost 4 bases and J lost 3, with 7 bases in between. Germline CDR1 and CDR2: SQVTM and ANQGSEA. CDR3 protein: CSVAVGYEQYF. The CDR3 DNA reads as TGCAGCGTTGCGGTGGGCTACGAGCAGTACTTC.

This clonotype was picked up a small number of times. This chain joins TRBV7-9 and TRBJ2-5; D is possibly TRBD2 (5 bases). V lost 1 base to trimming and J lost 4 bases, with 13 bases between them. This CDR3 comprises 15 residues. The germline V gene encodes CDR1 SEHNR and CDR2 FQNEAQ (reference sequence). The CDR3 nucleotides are TGTGCCAGCAGCTTAGACTGGGGAGTCCGAGAGACCCAGTACTTC. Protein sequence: CASSLDWGVRETQYF.

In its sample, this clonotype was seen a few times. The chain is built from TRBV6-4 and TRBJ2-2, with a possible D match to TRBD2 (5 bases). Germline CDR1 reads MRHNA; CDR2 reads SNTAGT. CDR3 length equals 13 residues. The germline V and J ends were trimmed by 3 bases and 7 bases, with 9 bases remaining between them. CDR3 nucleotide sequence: TGTGCCAGCAGTGATGAGGGTATCGGGGAGCTGTTTTTT. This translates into CASSDEGIGELFF.

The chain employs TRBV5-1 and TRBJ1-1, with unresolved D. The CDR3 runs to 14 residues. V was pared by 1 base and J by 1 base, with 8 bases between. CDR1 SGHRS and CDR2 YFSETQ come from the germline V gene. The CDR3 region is CASSLQIQNTEAFF. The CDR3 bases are TGCGCCAGCAGCTTGCAGATTCAGAACACTGAAGCTTTCTTT.

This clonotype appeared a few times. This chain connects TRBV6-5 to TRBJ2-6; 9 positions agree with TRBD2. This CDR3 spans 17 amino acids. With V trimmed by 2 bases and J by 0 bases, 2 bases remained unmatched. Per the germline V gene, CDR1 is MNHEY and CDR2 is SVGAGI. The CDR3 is CASSYISGGSGANVLTF. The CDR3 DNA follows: TGTGCCAGCAGTTACATTAGCGGGGGCTCTGGGGCCAACGTCCTGACTTTC.

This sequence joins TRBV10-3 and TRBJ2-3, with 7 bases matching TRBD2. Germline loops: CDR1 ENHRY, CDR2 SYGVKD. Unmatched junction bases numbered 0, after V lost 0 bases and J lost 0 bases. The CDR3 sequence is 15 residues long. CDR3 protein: CAISESGGSTDTQYF. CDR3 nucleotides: TGTGCCATCAGTGAGTCCGGGGGGAGCACAGATACGCAGTATTTT.

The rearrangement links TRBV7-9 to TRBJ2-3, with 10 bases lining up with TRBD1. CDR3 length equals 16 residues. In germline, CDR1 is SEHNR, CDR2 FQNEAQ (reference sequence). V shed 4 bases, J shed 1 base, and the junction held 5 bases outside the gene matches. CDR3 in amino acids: CASSSTGGYGTDTQYF. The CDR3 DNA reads TGTGCCAGCAGCTCGACAGGGGGCTATGGCACAGATACGCAGTATTTT.

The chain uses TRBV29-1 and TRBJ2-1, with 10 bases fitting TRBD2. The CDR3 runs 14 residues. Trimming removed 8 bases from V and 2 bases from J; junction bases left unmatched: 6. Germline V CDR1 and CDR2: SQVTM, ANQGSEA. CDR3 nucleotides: TGCAGCTCGAGTAGCGGGAGGACCTACAATGAGCAGTTCTTC. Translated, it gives CSSSSGRTYNEQFF.

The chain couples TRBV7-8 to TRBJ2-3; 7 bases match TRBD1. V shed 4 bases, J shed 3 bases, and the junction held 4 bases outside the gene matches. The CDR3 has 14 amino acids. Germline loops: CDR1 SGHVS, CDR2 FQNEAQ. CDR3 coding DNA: TGTGCCAGCAGCTCAAACAGGGGTACAGATACGCAGTATTTT. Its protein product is CASSSNRGTDTQYF.

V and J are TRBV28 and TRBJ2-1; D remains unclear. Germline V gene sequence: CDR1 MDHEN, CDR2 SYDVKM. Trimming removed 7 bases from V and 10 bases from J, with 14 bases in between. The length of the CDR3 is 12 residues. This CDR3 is CASNSEVDEQFF. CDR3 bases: TGTGCCAGCAACTCGGAAGTAGACGAGCAGTTCTTC.

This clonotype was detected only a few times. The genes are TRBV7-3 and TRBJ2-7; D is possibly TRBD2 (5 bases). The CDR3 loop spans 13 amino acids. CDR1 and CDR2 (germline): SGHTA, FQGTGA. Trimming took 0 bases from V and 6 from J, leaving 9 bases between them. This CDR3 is CASSLTGVGEQYF. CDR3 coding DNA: TGTGCCAGCAGCTTAACCGGGGTCGGCGAGCAGTACTTC.

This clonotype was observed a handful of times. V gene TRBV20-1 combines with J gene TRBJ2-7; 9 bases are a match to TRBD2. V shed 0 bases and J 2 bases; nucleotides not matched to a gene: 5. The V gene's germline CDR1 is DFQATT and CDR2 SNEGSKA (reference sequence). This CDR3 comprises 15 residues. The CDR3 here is CSARDRLAGTYEQYF. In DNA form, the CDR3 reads TGCAGTGCTAGAGATCGGCTAGCGGGAACCTACGAGCAGTACTTC.

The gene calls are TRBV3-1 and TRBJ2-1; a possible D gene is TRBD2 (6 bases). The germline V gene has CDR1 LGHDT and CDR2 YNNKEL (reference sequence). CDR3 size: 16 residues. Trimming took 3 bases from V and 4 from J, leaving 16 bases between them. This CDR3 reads CASSQGGPTTYNEQFF. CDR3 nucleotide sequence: TGTGCCAGCAGCCAGGGAGGTCCGACCACATACAATGAGCAGTTCTTC.

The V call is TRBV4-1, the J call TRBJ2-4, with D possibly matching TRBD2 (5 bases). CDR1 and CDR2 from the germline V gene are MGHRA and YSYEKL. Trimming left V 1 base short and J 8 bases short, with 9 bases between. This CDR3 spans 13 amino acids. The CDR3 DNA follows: TGCGCCAGCAGCCAAGTTGGGAGTCACATTCAGTACTTC. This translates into CASSQVGSHIQYF.